A single sample gave rise to the 21 T cell receptor beta chains below, sequenced in a study of blood T cell repertoires in COVID-19. Generated by immunoSEQ multiplex PCR, the TCRdb table keeps only in-frame clones and is missing some. The profile shows 100,000 or so clones, about 80% of them singletons. The sequencing sample was made of peripheral blood. These receptors were collected from an older man with active or convalescent COVID-19.

The chain uses TRBV28 and TRBJ2-5; 7 bases fit TRBD2. The J segment lost 4 bases and the V segment lost 7 bases, leaving 12 bases of the junction unmatched. The CDR3 is made up of 15 amino acids. Germline V gives CDR1 MDHEN, CDR2 SYDVKM. DNA of the CDR3: TGTGCCAGCACCGCAATCCGGGGGGTCACAGAGACCCAGTACTTC. Encoded protein: CASTAIRGVTETQYF. The full variable domain, completed using reference TRBV28 and TRBJ2-5, is DVKVTQSSRYLVKRTGEKVFLECVQDMDHENMFWYRQDPGLGLRLIYFSYDVKMKEKGDIPEGYSVSREKKERFSLILESASTNQTSMYLCASTAIRGVTETQYFGPGTRLLVL.

The CDR3 here is CASSLVAGSTDTQYF. The CDR3, as DNA: TGTGCCAGCAGCTTAGTGGCAGGGAGCACAGATACGCAGTATTTT. The J gene is TRBJ2-3, the V gene TRBV7-8, with D possibly being TRBD1 (5 bases). Looked up from germline, CDR1 is SGHVS and CDR2 is FQNEAQ. The CDR3 is 15 residues long. V lost 1 base to trimming and J lost 0 bases, with 8 bases between them.

The rearrangement links TRBV3-1 (or the pseudogene TRBV3-2) to TRBJ1-2, with D possibly TRBD1 on 6 matching bases. This CDR3 spans 15 amino acids. The V and J ends lost 4 bases and 6 bases respectively, with 18 bases between them. Germline CDR1 and CDR2: LGHDT and YNNKEL (reference sequence). The DNA for the CDR3 is TGTGCCAGCAGCCCCACGTTTACAGGGCCCCATGGCTACACCTTC. Translating it yields CASSPTFTGPHGYTF.

J is TRBJ1-2 and V is TRBV3-1 (or the pseudogene TRBV3-2); 12 nucleotides align to TRBD1. With V trimmed by 1 base and J by 3 bases, 9 bases remained unmatched. CDR3 length equals 18 residues. From germline, CDR1 is LGHDT and CDR2 YNNKEL (reference sequence). This CDR3 is CASSQGDPGQGAYYGYTF. In DNA, the CDR3 is TGTGCCAGCAGCCAAGGTGATCCGGGACAGGGGGCCTACTATGGCTACACCTTC.

The V and J genes are TRBV18 and TRBJ2-5; D might be TRBD2 (5 bases). CDR1 is KGHSH and CDR2 is LQKENI in the germline V gene. V was shortened by 2 bases and J by 5 bases, with 6 bases between the two germline ends. The CDR3 has 12 amino acids. The CDR3 protein is CASSPERETQYF. DNA of the CDR3: TGTGCCAGCTCACCAGAGCGGGAGACCCAGTACTTC.

The chain has TRBV18 and TRBJ2-7, with TRBD1 matching 8 bases. Germline-derived CDR1 and CDR2 are KGHSH and LQKENI. This CDR3 spans 14 amino acids. J lost 5 bases, V lost 2 bases, and 5 bases had no gene match. DNA for the CDR3: TGTGCCAGCTCACCAGGACAGGGCAGCGACGAGCAGTACTTC. This codes for CASSPGQGSDEQYF.

This chain joins TRBV30 and TRBJ2-6, with TRBD2 as a possible D gene (6 bases). Germline CDR1 and CDR2: GTSNPN and SVGIG (reference sequence). V was trimmed by 7 bases and J by 7 bases, leaving 23 bases between them. The CDR3 is 16 residues long. The CDR3 DNA sequence: TGTGCCTCCGAAGGGAGGTTTTGGGGAACCGCCAACGTCCTGACTTTC. It specifies CASEGRFWGTANVLTF.

This clone has a single count. The chain uses TRBV29-1 and TRBJ2-7; D remains unclear. The germline V gene encodes CDR1 SQVTM and CDR2 ANQGSEA. The V and J ends lost 7 bases and 0 bases respectively, with 10 bases between them. This CDR3 has 12 residues. The CDR3 nucleotides are TGCAGCGCCAGATATCTCTCCTACGAGCAGTACTTC. Its protein product is CSARYLSYEQYF.

This chain uses TRBV7-7 with TRBJ2-3, with 13 bases fitting TRBD2. CDR1 SSHAT and CDR2 FNYEAQ come from the germline V gene (reference sequence). Trimming cost V 5 bases and J 1 base; bases outside gene matches: 15. The CDR3 totals 20 residues. The CDR3 bases are TGTGCCAGCAGCCGCTGGCCCCGAACTAGCGGGGGGGGCGGCACAGATACGCAGTATTTT. It translates to CASSRWPRTSGGGGTDTQYF.

This clone is categorized as medium-sized. The gene calls are TRBV6-6 and TRBJ1-5, with 8 bases matching TRBD1. V was clipped by 4 bases and J by 8 bases; unmatched bases: 7. The V gene's germline CDR1 is MNHNY and CDR2 SVGAGI (reference sequence). The CDR3 has 14 residues. DNA for the CDR3: TGTGCCAGCAGTTCGACAGGGGAGGAGGAGCCCCAGCATTTT. Protein product: CASSSTGEEEPQHF.

The rearrangement joins TRBV29-1 to TRBJ2-6; 8 bases agree with TRBD1. The CDR3 length is 18 residues. Germline trimming cut 7 bases from V and 4 bases from J; bases unmatched to any gene: 18. Looked up from germline, CDR1 is SQVTM and CDR2 is ANQGSEA. The CDR3 region is CSAAPGRGRRRGANVLTF. The CDR3 DNA reads as TGCAGCGCCGCCCCCGGCAGGGGGCGCAGGAGAGGGGCCAACGTCCTGACTTTC.

J is TRBJ1-5 and V is TRBV6-6; no clear D. This CDR3 comprises 15 residues. Germline V gives CDR1 MNHNY, CDR2 SVGAGI (reference sequence). V was clipped by 5 bases and J by 0 bases, with 11 bases between them. Written as DNA, the CDR3 is TGTGCCAGCAGTCGAAGAACTTATAGCAATCAGCCCCAGCATTTT. It encodes CASSRRTYSNQPQHF.

This clone was observed a handful of times. The CDR3 loop is CASSRLAGGYNEQFF. The CDR3, as DNA: TGTGCCAGCAGCCGACTAGCGGGGGGTTACAATGAGCAGTTCTTC. The chain joins TRBV7-8 to TRBJ2-1; 13 nucleotides match TRBD2. Unmatched junction bases numbered 2, after V lost 5 bases and J lost 4 bases. CDR1 SGHVS and CDR2 FQNEAQ come from the germline V gene. This CDR3 comprises 15 residues.

The CDR3 bases are TGTGCCAGCAGCTTAGTTCTAGACCCAGCCAATGAGCAGTTCTTC. It is translated as CASSLVLDPANEQFF. The V call is TRBV7-9, the J call TRBJ2-1; D gene unclear. Germline V gene lookup returns CDR1 SEHNR and CDR2 FQNEAQ (reference sequence). V was trimmed by 1 base and J by 6 bases, leaving 13 bases between them. CDR3 length: 15 residues.

The J gene is TRBJ2-3, the V gene TRBV14, with D perhaps matching TRBD1 (5 bases). The ends were cut back, 9 bases at V and 5 bases at J, with 15 bases in the middle. The CDR3 totals 13 residues. Germline CDR1 is SGHDN and CDR2 is FVKESK. The CDR3 nucleotides read TGTGCCAGTACTCAGGGCTTCGGAGATACGCAGTATTTT. This codes for CASTQGFGDTQYF.

This chain joins TRBV14 and TRBJ1-1; the D gene is possibly TRBD1 (5 bases). CDR3 length: 14 residues. The germline V and J ends were trimmed by 5 bases and 1 base, with 11 bases remaining between them. Per germline, CDR1 SGHDN and CDR2 FVKESK. The CDR3 is CASSAARGNTEAFF. DNA for the CDR3: TGTGCCAGCAGCGCTGCAAGGGGGAACACTGAAGCTTTCTTT.

The V call is TRBV11-3, the J call TRBJ2-7, with 8 bases matching TRBD1. From germline, CDR1 is SGHNT and CDR2 YENEEA. This CDR3 comprises 15 residues. The V gene end was trimmed by 6 bases and the J gene end by 1 base; junction bases not matched to a gene: 8. DNA of the CDR3: TGTGCCAGCAGGTTCCGGGACAGGAAATCCTACGAGCAGTACTTC. Protein sequence: CASRFRDRKSYEQYF. Using reference TRBV11-3 and TRBJ2-7 for the parts outside the CDR3, the full variable domain is EAGVVQSPRYKIIEKKQPVAFWCNPISGHNTLYWYLQNLGQGPELLIRYENEEAVDDSQLPKDRFSAERLKGVDSTLKIQPAELGDSAVYLCASRFRDRKSYEQYFGPGTRLTVT.

V is TRBV28 and J is TRBJ1-5, with D possibly matching TRBD1 (5 bases). CDR1 is MDHEN, CDR2 SYDVKM, per germline. With 6 bases removed from V and 6 bases from J, the gap between germline ends came to 15 bases. The CDR3 is 14 amino acids. CDR3 sequence reads: CASRTPGPVQPQHF. CDR3 bases: TGTGCCAGCAGAACCCCAGGGCCCGTTCAGCCCCAGCATTTT.

The chain combines TRBV7-2 with TRBJ1-2; tentatively, D is TRBD1 (6 bases). Germline-derived CDR1 and CDR2 are SGHTA and FQGNSA. CDR3 length equals 16 residues. V was shortened by 4 bases and J by 3 bases, with 18 bases between the two germline ends. The CDR3 reads CASSYASTGFDYGYTF. CDR3 nucleotides: TGTGCCAGCAGCTACGCGAGTACAGGGTTTGACTATGGCTACACCTTC.

The chain recombines TRBV19 with TRBJ2-2, with 12 bases identical to TRBD2. V lost 6 bases and J lost 2; bases outside the gene matches: 7. The CDR3 sequence is 17 residues long. CDR1 is LNHDA, CDR2 SQIVND, per germline (reference sequence). In nucleotides, the CDR3 is TGTGCCAGTAGCTGGGCAGGACTAGCGGGAAACACCGGGGAGCTGTTTTTT. Amino acids: CASSWAGLAGNTGELFF.

Only one count was recorded for this clone. The chain combines TRBV7-9 with TRBJ1-6, with 7 nucleotides matching TRBD1. CDR3 size: 14 residues. Germline V gene data show CDR1 as SEHNR and CDR2 as FQNEAQ (reference sequence). The V gene end was trimmed by 5 bases and the J gene end by 9 bases; junction bases not matched to a gene: 7. The CDR3 is CASSPTGEGSPLHF. The CDR3 bases are TGTGCCAGCAGCCCTACAGGGGAAGGTTCACCCCTCCACTTT.